This entry lists 26 T cell receptor beta chains sequenced from one sample in a study of cytomegalovirus exposure and HLA in healthy donors. Profiled with immunoSEQ multiplex PCR; TCRdb holds only in-frame clones, not every one. Of fewer than 150,000 clones in the sample, less than 90% were seen once. Material: PBMCs. These receptors all stem from a man younger than 35 in good health and CMV-seropositive.

This chain links TRBV5-1 with TRBJ1-1; TRBD1 matches 8 bases. This CDR3 contains 15 residues. V shed 3 bases, J shed 4 bases, and the junction held 8 bases outside the gene matches. The V gene's germline CDR1 is SGHRS and CDR2 YFSETQ. The CDR3 DNA reads TGCGCCAGCAGCTCCACCACTACAGGGGGCACTGAAGCTTTCTTT. Protein sequence: CASSSTTTGGTEAFF.

This chain uses TRBV2 with TRBJ2-1, with 10 positions matching TRBD1. Trimming cost V 10 bases and J 10 bases; bases outside gene matches: 10. This CDR3 has 13 amino acids. Germline values: CDR1 SNHLY, CDR2 FYNNEI. CDR3 amino acids: CATGTGERREQFF. The DNA of the CDR3 is TGTGCCACCGGGACAGGGGAGCGCAGGGAGCAGTTCTTC.

V gene TRBV19 combines with J gene TRBJ2-2; no clear D. The V gene lost 3 bases and the J gene lost 0 bases, with 11 bases spanning the gap. The CDR3 is 16 amino acids. Germline lookup yields CDR1 LNHDA and CDR2 SQIVND (reference sequence). The CDR3 DNA follows: TGTGCCAGTAGTATGTTTTGGGCAGCGAACACCGGGGAGCTGTTTTTT. It yields the protein CASSMFWAANTGELFF.

The chain has TRBV2 and TRBJ1-3; 8 nucleotides match TRBD1. The CDR3 is 14 amino acids. V trimming: 6 bases; J trimming: 2 bases; junction bases outside the gene matches: 3. Germline V CDR1 and CDR2: SNHLY, FYNNEI. The CDR3 loop reads CASRDRVAGNTIYF. The CDR3 DNA reads as TGTGCCAGCAGGGACAGGGTGGCTGGAAACACCATATATTTT.

A single count supports this clone. This rearrangement joins TRBV14 to TRBJ1-2, with 10 positions matching TRBD1. The V segment lost 0 bases and the J segment 4 bases; nucleotides outside the gene matches: 5. In germline, CDR1 is SGHDN, CDR2 FVKESK. The CDR3 sequence is 16 residues long. The CDR3 DNA follows: TGTGCCAGCAGCCAAGATTTGGACAGGGGGGTCTATGGCTACACCTTC. Its translation is CASSQDLDRGVYGYTF.

The table lists this clone with a count of one. V and J are TRBV4-1 and TRBJ1-2; D might be TRBD1 (5 bases). V lost 1 base and J lost 4, with 10 bases in between. The germline V gene has CDR1 MGHRA and CDR2 YSYEKL. CDR3 length: 14 amino acids. DNA for the CDR3: TGCGCCAGCAGCCAAGTAGGACAATTCTATGGCTACACCTTC. It codes for CASSQVGQFYGYTF.

The chain employs TRBV6-1 and TRBJ1-1; D is perhaps TRBD1 (5 bases). This CDR3 has 13 residues. The germline V gene has CDR1 MNHNS and CDR2 SASEGT. V lost 6 bases to trimming and J lost 4 bases, with 12 bases between them. CDR3 protein: CASRPTGATEAFF. CDR3 nucleotides: TGTGCCAGCAGACCAACAGGTGCCACTGAAGCTTTCTTT.

The rearrangement joins TRBV7-6 to TRBJ1-5; unclear D gene. The CDR3 extends over 19 amino acids. CDR1 is SGHVS, CDR2 FNYEAQ, per germline. V lost 2 bases to trimming and J lost 0 bases, with 20 bases between them. The CDR3 coding sequence is TGTGCCAGCAGCTTAACAACGACTCCGCCGCGAGATAGCAATCAGCCCCAGCATTTT. It translates to CASSLTTTPPRDSNQPQHF.

The V gene is TRBV7-9, the J gene TRBJ1-2; D unresolved. The CDR3 has 15 amino acids. Trimming took 8 bases from V and 3 from J, leaving 19 bases between them. CDR1 SEHNR and CDR2 FQNEAQ come from the germline V gene (reference sequence). DNA of the CDR3: TGTGCCAGCTTGGGCAGAGATAAATGGGACTATGGCTACACCTTC. It is translated as CASLGRDKWDYGYTF.

The chain couples TRBV29-1 to TRBJ1-5; D gene ambiguous. Trimming took off 4 bases at V and 6 bases at J, with 10 bases between the two ends. The germline CDR1 and CDR2 sequences are SQVTM and ANQGSEA. The CDR3 spans 12 residues. Here the CDR3 reads CSVVEAGQPQHF. In DNA form, the CDR3 reads TGCAGCGTTGTAGAGGCGGGTCAGCCCCAGCATTTT.

The genes are TRBV5-6 and TRBJ2-7; the match to TRBD2 covers 11 bases. The length of the CDR3 is 15 residues. With 5 bases clipped from V and 3 bases from J, the junction kept 7 bases outside the gene matches. Per the germline V gene, CDR1 is SGHDT and CDR2 is YYEEEE. The CDR3 DNA reads TGTGCCAGCAGGTTCCTAGCGGGGGGTCTCTACGAGCAGTACTTC. Its protein is CASRFLAGGLYEQYF.

The V call is TRBV7-9, the J call TRBJ1-6, with D perhaps matching TRBD1 (5 bases). Trimming took off 2 bases at V and 9 bases at J, with 8 bases between the two ends. Germline CDR1 reads SEHNR; CDR2 reads FQNEAQ (reference sequence). The CDR3 covers 13 residues. The CDR3 sequence is CASSLQGGSPLHF. The DNA for the CDR3 is TGTGCCAGCAGCTTACAGGGTGGTTCACCCCTCCACTTT.

The V gene is TRBV2, the J gene TRBJ2-3; the match to TRBD2 covers 7 bases. Germline lookup yields CDR1 SNHLY and CDR2 FYNNEI. V shed 6 bases and J 3 bases; nucleotides not matched to a gene: 6. CDR3 length equals 14 residues. The CDR3 reads CASRSSGFTDTQYF. CDR3 nucleotide sequence: TGTGCCAGCAGGAGTAGCGGGTTTACAGATACGCAGTATTTT.

V is TRBV15 and J is TRBJ1-5; D perhaps matches TRBD1 (5 bases). This CDR3 region has 14 residues. The ends were cut back, 2 bases at V and 4 bases at J, with 9 bases in the middle. The germline V gene has CDR1 LNHNV and CDR2 YYDKDF (reference sequence). CDR3 residues: CATSRIGVNQPQHF. The CDR3 bases are TGTGCCACCAGCAGAATAGGGGTGAATCAGCCCCAGCATTTT.

This clone was recorded only once. This chain connects TRBV19 to TRBJ1-2; no clear D gene. CDR3 size: 15 residues. The germline V and J ends were trimmed by 3 bases and 2 bases, with 13 bases remaining between them. Germline loops: CDR1 LNHDA, CDR2 SQIVND (reference sequence). The CDR3 bases are TGTGCCAGTAGTATCGGGTTCCCGCCAAACTATGGCTACACCTTC. As protein: CASSIGFPPNYGYTF.

V usage is TRBV5-6 and J usage is TRBJ2-6; no clear D gene. V was clipped by 4 bases and J by 1 base, with 6 bases between them. The germline V gene encodes CDR1 SGHDT and CDR2 YYEEEE. CDR3 length: 14 residues. As DNA, the CDR3 is TGTGCCAGCAGCCCCCTTTCTGGGGCCAACGTCCTGACTTTC. This gives the protein CASSPLSGANVLTF.

V and J are TRBV5-8 and TRBJ1-1; possible D gene TRBD1, 6 bases. Germline assignment: CDR1 SGHTS and CDR2 YDEGEE. Trimming cost V 5 bases and J 7 bases, with 15 bases left between them. This CDR3 region has 13 residues. The CDR3 coding sequence is TGTGCCAGCAGAGTGAGTCAGGGGATTGAAGCTTTCTTT. It yields the protein CASRVSQGIEAFF.

J is TRBJ2-7 and V is TRBV5-4; D gene uncertain. Trimming shortened V by 5 bases and J by 0 bases, and 18 bases separated the two germline ends. Germline V gives CDR1 SGHNT, CDR2 YYREEE (reference sequence). The CDR3 extends over 16 amino acids. CDR3 sequence (DNA): TGTGCCAGCAGGCTTGCATCAGGATTAGGCTCCTACGAGCAGTACTTC. It is translated as CASRLASGLGSYEQYF.

The chain carries TRBV19 and TRBJ2-3; 9 bases are shared with TRBD1. Germline V gene data show CDR1 as LNHDA and CDR2 as SQIVND (reference sequence). The CDR3 runs to 15 residues. The ends lost 6 bases at V and 1 base at J; junction bases unmatched: 5. CDR3 nucleotides: TGTGCCAGTAGCCTCCGGGACAGGGGCACAGATACGCAGTATTTT. This sequence encodes CASSLRDRGTDTQYF.

The CDR3 nucleotides read TGTGCCAGCAGTTTACAGGGGACCATCACAGATACGCAGTATTTT. It yields the protein CASSLQGTITDTQYF. The chain has TRBV27 and TRBJ2-3, with D perhaps matching TRBD1 (6 bases). Trimming took 2 bases from V and 2 from J, leaving 11 bases between them. This CDR3 has 15 residues. In germline, CDR1 is MNHEY, CDR2 SMNVEV (reference sequence).

The rearrangement joins TRBV27 to TRBJ2-1; 9 nucleotides match TRBD1. CDR1 is MNHEY and CDR2 is SMNVEV in the germline V gene (reference sequence). The CDR3 runs to 16 residues. The junction had 11 bases not matched to a gene; V was cut back by 4 bases and J by 7 bases. The CDR3: CASSSYPGQGGNEQFF. Here the CDR3 DNA reads TGTGCCAGCAGTTCATATCCGGGACAGGGAGGTAATGAGCAGTTCTTC.

This chain uses TRBV9 with TRBJ1-4; possibly TRBD1 for D (5 bases). CDR1 is SGDLS and CDR2 is YYNGEE in the germline V gene. Deletions cut 1 base from V and 7 bases from J, with 14 bases between. The CDR3 has 15 amino acids. The CDR3, as DNA: TGTGCCAGCAGCGTAACAGCAGGGCACGCTGAAAAACTGTTTTTT. Protein sequence: CASSVTAGHAEKLFF.

This clone was recorded only once. The chain combines TRBV13 with TRBJ2-3; 10 nucleotides align to TRBD2. Germline V gene data show CDR1 as PRHDT and CDR2 as FYEKMQ (reference sequence). Trimming cost V 5 bases and J 11 bases; bases outside gene matches: 25. This CDR3 comprises 19 residues. Here the CDR3 reads CASSLIVGLAEFEKRKQYF. CDR3 nucleotides: TGTGCCAGCAGCCTTATCGTCGGACTAGCGGAGTTCGAGAAGAGGAAGCAGTATTTT.

This clone appeared a single time. The chain uses TRBV10-3 and TRBJ1-2; tentatively, D is TRBD1 (5 bases). Per germline, CDR1 ENHRY and CDR2 SYGVKD. The CDR3 runs 16 residues. The V and J ends lost 2 bases and 4 bases respectively, with 17 bases between them. CDR3 amino acids: CAISEPTPTGAYGYTF. The CDR3 nucleotides are TGTGCCATCAGTGAGCCTACCCCTACAGGAGCCTATGGCTACACCTTC.

The V and J genes are TRBV28 and TRBJ1-2; weak D call: TRBD1 (5 bases). In germline, CDR1 is MDHEN, CDR2 SYDVKM. The germline V and J ends were trimmed by 10 bases and 1 base, with 19 bases remaining between them. The CDR3 has 15 residues. CDR3 sequence (DNA): TGTGCCATCCGGCCCCCCCAGGGCCATAACTATGGCTACACCTTC. Translating it yields CAIRPPQGHNYGYTF.

The chain combines TRBV15 with TRBJ1-2; weak D call: TRBD1 (5 bases). Germline V gene sequence: CDR1 LNHNV, CDR2 YYDKDF (reference sequence). CDR3 length: 14 amino acids. The V gene lost 1 base and the J gene lost 3 bases, with 9 bases spanning the gap. This CDR3 is CATSRARGDYGYTF. The CDR3, as DNA: TGTGCCACCAGCAGAGCTAGGGGCGACTATGGCTACACCTTC.